Presented here are 5 T cell receptor beta chains from one specimen sequenced in a study of human T cells and chemical hapten exposure. Unfractionated whole blood yielded total RNA. TCRdb itself ran the 5' RACE reads through MiXCR, one entry per CDR3 protein. Here the sample spans about 120,000 distinct CDR3 sequences, roughly a fifth being singletons. These receptors were collected from a human donor in good health.

The chain recombines TRBV29-1 with TRBJ2-6; tentative D call: TRBD1 (5 bases). Germline CDR1 and CDR2: SQVTM and ANQGSEA. Between the trimmed V and J ends, which lost 8 bases and 0 bases, there was a span of 20 bases. The CDR3 length is 17 residues. CDR3: CSPEAQGNLSGANVLTF. The CDR3 DNA sequence: TGCAGCCCTGAGGCGCAGGGTAACCTCTCTGGGGCCAACGTCCTGACTTTC.

The V call is TRBV30, the J call TRBJ1-2; a possible D gene is TRBD1 (6 bases). Germline V gene data show CDR1 as GTSNPN and CDR2 as SVGIG (reference sequence). The CDR3 runs 12 residues. In nucleotides, the CDR3 is TGTGCTACCGGACAGTATCAGTATGGCTACACCTTC. Its translation: CATGQYQYGYTF.

This clonotype was found a few times. The V call is TRBV15, the J call TRBJ2-3; 7 nucleotides agree with TRBD2. The germline V gene encodes CDR1 LNHNV and CDR2 YYDKDF (reference sequence). This CDR3 comprises 16 residues. J gave up 3 bases and V 0 bases, and 6 bases lay outside the gene matches. CDR3 protein: CATSRDSLAETDTQYF. The CDR3 DNA follows: TGTGCCACCAGCAGAGATTCTCTAGCGGAAACAGATACGCAGTATTTT.

This clonotype came up a few times. The chain has TRBV10-2 and TRBJ2-1; 10 positions agree with TRBD2. CDR1 WSHSY and CDR2 SAAADI come from the germline V gene. Losses at the gene ends were 7 bases for V and 7 bases for J; bases not matched to a gene: 10. There are 15 residues in the CDR3. CDR3 nucleotide sequence: TGCGCCAGCACGGTTGGAGCGGGAGGGCGGAATGAGCAGTTCTTC. This sequence encodes CASTVGAGGRNEQFF.

Here the CDR3 DNA reads TGTGCCATCAGTACACAGGGAAATGAGCAGTTCTTC. It specifies CAISTQGNEQFF. J is TRBJ2-1 and V is TRBV10-3; TRBD1 is a possible D gene (6 bases). V lost 5 bases, J lost 7 bases, and 9 bases lay in between. CDR1 ENHRY and CDR2 SYGVKD come from the germline V gene. CDR3 length: 12 residues.